This TCR beta chain was profiled in a study of shared clonotypes between healthy human individuals (dated by TCRdb to the early 2020s). Regarding the research as a whole: A few men and two women, aged 18 to 49 years, made up the cohort. Each donor's leukapheresis produced roughly between roughly 0.85 and 9.5 billion PBMCs. To increase sequencing depth and limit assay-specific biases, different laboratories used diverse techniques to prepare libraries and sequence TCR repertoires. To estimate repertoire size and how much clonotype sharing occurs between individuals, the study deeply sequenced the blood TCR repertoires of 4 to 6 healthy adults.

Beyond this particular receptor, the publication reports: Because the study included only a small number of donors, the genetic and exposure-history diversity represented was limited. Only blood was sampled, and tissue TCR repertoires likely differ from those in blood. Pairwise subsampling led to the expectation that sequencing depth would affect the degree of clonotype sharing among donors.

The junction shows trimming of 2 bases on V and 0 bases on J, plus 16 bases between the germline ends. Based on the germline V gene, the CDR1 and CDR2 sequences are SGHDN and FVKESK. CDR3 length: 17 amino acids, cysteine to phenylalanine. Just the 51-base CDR3 DNA is kept, in frame starting at base 1. A word on this clone: Its cognate antigen has yet to be identified. One base away there is no much larger clone; base qualities are not given.

Using the deep immunoSEQ assay, TCR CDR3 regions were amplified from genomic DNA by multiplex PCR. Genomic DNA extracted from each cell subset was distributed evenly over all wells of several immunoSEQ 96-well plates, and each plate served as one replicate. For unsorted PBMC, approximately 290 ng genomic DNA, equal to 25,000 to 35,000 T cell genomes, was loaded into each replicate PCR. Unsorted PBMC genomic DNA was sequenced across ten immunoSEQ deep assay plates. The purified libraries were quantified using a Qubit 3.0 fluorometer, sized with a Bioanalyzer 2100, and then quantified again using the KAPA Library Quantification kit. Every immunoSEQ 96-well plate was sequenced on a dedicated single-read 150-cycle Illumina NextSeq 550 flow cell. The study's processing was this. The immunoSEQ output contained only junctional sequences without quality scores, so filtering could not match that applied to full-length reads. To assign V/J genes and CDR3, sequences were annotated using PyIR, a Python wrapper for IgBLAST v1.9, with IMGT germline references. Reads were filtered out if the reads had weak V/J assignments (E-value above 1e-6), no CDR3, stop codons, out-of-frame junctions, or ambiguous translated residues. V3J clonotypes were defined as sequences sharing an identical inferred V gene, J gene, and CDR3 amino acid sequence. The percentage overlap between two repertoires was calculated by dividing the number of shared unique clonotypes by the size of the smaller repertoire. Repertoire richness was assessed with RTK rarefaction, the Chao1 estimator, and Recon v2.1 estimates of unobserved clonotypes. Held by TCRdb, this immuneACCESS table contains in-frame sequences only and omits some clones. Under half of the omission traces to an unresolved V gene where checked; the cause of the rest is unknown. That table furnishes V, J and clone size, whereas the DNA furnished D and trimming. Recorded for this sample are some 450,000 clones; over 60% of them occurred a single time. Jointly, the top ten make up more than 10% of the sample.

Healthy HIV-negative adults with no recently reported acute infections or vaccinations were included as donors. All donors were Caucasian adults living in Nashville, Tennessee, USA. For unsorted samples, some 100 million PBMCs were counted and genomic DNA was extracted with the QIAamp DNA Blood Mini kit. After blood collection by leukapheresis, PBMCs were isolated using Ficoll-Histopaque density gradient centrifugation and then cryopreserved in the vapor phase of liquid nitrogen. The sequenced sample consisted of PBMCs. The rearrangement joined TRBV14 to TRBJ1-2; TRBD1 is perhaps the D gene, given 6 matching bases. The receptor's source is a woman aged 40 to 50 in good health. Some clones in this sample may be carry-over from other donors' samples. The CDR3 amino acid sequence is: CASSQRVRDIANYGYTF. The nucleotide sequence is TGTGCCAGCAGCCAAAGGGTACGGGACATTGCTAACTATGGCTACACCTTC.